These 5 T cell receptor beta chains were all obtained from the same sample, sequenced in a study of T cells in Graves' hyperthyroidism and ophthalmopathy. TCR beta CDR3 regions were amplified from RNA transcripts. The primer set for the first-round RT-PCR of the TCR CDR3 was HTBI. TCRdb re-derived calls from the multiplex PCR reads in MiXCR, one entry per CDR3 protein. The data show 360,000 or so distinct CDR3 sequences, around 15% seen once. The sample was blood. The receptor source for this set is a woman aged 60-75 years with Graves' ophthalmopathy.

V and J are TRBV5-4 and TRBJ1-6; weak D call: TRBD1 (5 bases). The CDR3 is 15 amino acids. Germline CDR1 and CDR2: SGHNT and YYREEE (reference sequence). V gave up 0 bases and J gave up 15 bases, with 19 bases separating them. The CDR3 loop is CASSLDPGRGLVLHF. Written as DNA, the CDR3 is TGTGCCAGCAGCTTGGATCCAGGAAGGGGTTTGGTCCTCCACTTT.

In its sample, this clonotype was seen many times. The chain joins TRBV6-2 or TRBV6-3 to TRBJ2-3, with TRBD2 matching 8 bases. The CDR3 is 18 amino acids. Germline CDR1 and CDR2: MNHEY and SVGEGT. Trimming at V came to 6 bases and at J to 3 bases, leaving 17 bases not matched to a gene. The CDR3 DNA reads as TGTGCCAGCAGAAACCAGGGCCTATGGCGGGAGGAAACAGATACGCAGTATTTT. It codes for CASRNQGLWREETDTQYF.

The table lists this clonotype with many counts. The rearrangement joins TRBV12-3 or TRBV12-4 to TRBJ2-1; D call uncertain. The CDR3 extends over 14 amino acids. With 5 bases removed from V and 7 bases from J, the gap between germline ends came to 15 bases. The CDR3 DNA is TGTGCCAGCAGTCCTGAATGGCAGACAAATGAGCAGTTCTTC. Residues: CASSPEWQTNEQFF.

This clonotype was picked up many times. V is TRBV20-1 and J is TRBJ1-4; a weak D match, TRBD1 (5 bases). Looked up from germline, CDR1 is DFQATT and CDR2 is SNEGSKA (reference sequence). The CDR3 contains 13 residues. V dropped 6 bases and J dropped 6 bases, with 14 bases sitting between them. The DNA for the CDR3 is TGCAGTGCACGGGGCGGGTTGCATGAAAAACTGTTTTTT. Its protein product is CSARGGLHEKLFF.

This clonotype was seen repeatedly, ten times or more. J is TRBJ1-2 and V is TRBV6-1, with TRBD1 identical over 8 bases. Losses at the gene ends were 0 bases for V and 8 bases for J; bases not matched to a gene: 5. This CDR3 comprises 14 residues. CDR1 and CDR2 (germline): MNHNS, SASEGT. CDR3 nucleotide sequence: TGTGCCAGCAGTGAAGCGGGCTCAGGGGGCGGCTACACCTTC. This translates into CASSEAGSGGGYTF.